This TCR beta chain was profiled in a study of blood T cell repertoires in COVID-19. On the study more broadly: Researchers got acute and convalescent COVID-19 samples from the United States, Italy and Spain.

Trimming pared 7 bases from V and 3 bases from J, leaving 22 bases between. The CDR3 is made up of 17 amino acids. Germline V lookup: CDR1 MDHEN, CDR2 SYDVKM. Profiled with immunoSEQ multiplex PCR; TCRdb holds only in-frame clones, not every one. Seen here are approximately 90,000 clones, 70% to 80% observed once, and the top ten hold about half. The source is a human donor in a cohort sampled during active COVID-19. Sequencing input: peripheral blood. The chain has TRBV28 and TRBJ2-1; D is perhaps TRBD2 (5 bases). CDR3 in amino acids: CASTREAGKYLYNEQFF. Here the CDR3 DNA reads TGTGCCAGCACCCGGGAAGCCGGCAAATACCTCTACAATGAGCAGTTCTTC.